This TCR beta chain comes out of a study of T cells expressing NK-cell markers (dated by TCRdb to about 2020). For the wider study: Three sorted T-cell subsets (CD3+CD56+NKG2C+, CD3+CD56+NKG2C- and CD3+CD56-NKG2C+) from several donors had their TCR beta-chain repertoires profiled. Of the eight sequenced donors, seven were found to be HCMV-seropositive and one was found to be HCMV-seronegative. Illumina HiSeq 2000/2500, MiSeq or NextSeq was used to sequence libraries as 2 x 150 bp reads. The eight sequenced donors were randomly selected healthy volunteers, three men and five women. What the work shows at the level of the full study, not this receptor alone: Those dominant clonotypes were again the most abundant among CD3+CD56-NKG2C+ cells in a handful of donors, at about 28.3-65%. Whether the expanded NKG2C-expressing T cell clones were specific for HCMV antigens remained unclear. In over five donors, the dominant CD3+CD56+NKG2C+ clonotypes were found to rank among the top 10 CD8+ clonotypes and to make up about 1.0-7.0% of CD8+ T cells.

This sample was sequenced with an Illumina HiSeq 2000. TCR beta cDNA libraries were made by 5'RACE template switching that added a universal primer site and unique molecular identifiers. cDNA synthesis was primed from the TCR beta constant segment and was followed by two successive PCR amplification steps. Processing in the source paper ran as follows. MIGEC handled demultiplexing of the reads and grouping by UMI, while MiTCR was used to assemble and quantify clonotypes. To exclude erroneous sequences, any TCR cDNA sequence not supported by at least two reads was discarded. The tcR package was used for downstream repertoire analysis, and clonotypes were matched across fractions by CDR3 nucleotide sequence plus V segment. Antigen specificity was annotated against VDJdb with VDJmatch, allowing one amino acid substitution in CDR3. One entry per CDR3 protein sequence results from the TCRdb reprocessing of the reads, with DNA left out. The V and J calls, along with clone size, are taken from TCRdb and not from the paper's own processing. This sample's records show roughly 350,000 distinct CDR3 sequences. The ten largest clones capture roughly 5.2% of the sample.

Note on this clonotype: No cognate antigen has been identified for it.

HCMV-specific IgG was detected in serum with a commercial ELISA kit to determine HCMV serostatus. Ficoll density gradient centrifugation was used to isolate peripheral blood mononuclear cells from blood. The CDR3 sequence holds 14 residues, the cysteine and phenylalanine included. No DNA is listed. The CDR1 and CDR2 encoded by the germline V gene are MDHEN and SYDVKM. The material sequenced was blood T cells: a sorted CD56 or NKG2C T cell subset, CD4+ or CD8+ T cells, or bulk PBMC T cells (not recorded which). Recombination connected TRBV28 to TRBJ1-1; TCRdb's D gene call, TRBD1, goes unchecked for lack of DNA. The sequence came from a man aged 18 to 69 in good health. The CDR3 loop reads CASTSTGALTEAFF.